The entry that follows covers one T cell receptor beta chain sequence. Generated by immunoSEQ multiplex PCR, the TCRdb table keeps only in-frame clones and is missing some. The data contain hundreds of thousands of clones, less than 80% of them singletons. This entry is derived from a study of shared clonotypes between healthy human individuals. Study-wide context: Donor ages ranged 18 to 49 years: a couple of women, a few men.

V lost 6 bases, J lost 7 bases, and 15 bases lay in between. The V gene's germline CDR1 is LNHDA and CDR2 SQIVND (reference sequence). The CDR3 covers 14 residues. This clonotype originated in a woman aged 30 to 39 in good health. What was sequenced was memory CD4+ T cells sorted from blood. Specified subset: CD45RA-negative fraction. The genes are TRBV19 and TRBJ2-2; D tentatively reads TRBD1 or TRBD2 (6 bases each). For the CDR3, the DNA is TGTGCCAGTAGGACCGGGGGCTGGGACGGGGAGCTGTTTTTT. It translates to CASRTGGWDGELFF. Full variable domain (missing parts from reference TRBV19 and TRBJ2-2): DGGITQSPKYLFRKEGQNVTLSCEQNLNHDAMYWYRQDPGQGLRLIYYSQIVNDFQKGDIAEGYSVSREKKESFPLTVTSAQKNPTAFYLCASRTGGWDGELFFGEGSRLTVL.